This T cell receptor (beta chain) was profiled in a study of shared clonotypes between healthy human individuals (dated by TCRdb to 2020 to 2022). In terms of the full investigation: The cohort included three men and a couple of women between 18 and 49 years of age. Blood TCR repertoires of a handful of healthy adults were deeply sequenced to estimate repertoire size and the extent of clonotype sharing between individuals. Different laboratories and diverse techniques were used to prepare libraries and sequence TCR repertoires, to increase sequencing depth and limit assay-specific biases. For each donor, CD4 naive and CD4 memory were each given three plates, CD8 naive was given two plates, and CD8 memory was given one plate. Between about 0.8 and 9.5 billion PBMCs per donor were obtained by leukapheresis. Findings and caveats that apply to the study as a whole: Sharing across several donors was observed for approximately 4.6% of naive CD4, less than 4% of naive CD8, about 2.3% of memory CD4, and around 0.42% of memory CD8 clonotypes. Pairwise subsampling led to the expectation that sequencing depth would affect the degree of clonotype sharing among donors. Compared with non-shared clonotypes, the clonotypes found in all four sorted-subset donors had higher generation probabilities. Naive subsets generally had larger estimated clonotype richness than memory subsets did. Only blood was sampled, and tissue TCR repertoires likely differ from those in blood. Rarefaction of sorted-subset datasets indicated incomplete sequencing despite the large sequencing depth. The small number of donors limited the genetic and exposure-history diversity represented.

Using the deep immunoSEQ assay, TCR CDR3 regions were amplified from genomic DNA by multiplex PCR. Extracted genomic DNA from each cell subset was distributed evenly across all wells of several immunoSEQ 96-well plates, and each plate was treated as a replicate. For sorted subsets, around 200 ng genomic DNA, equal to approximately 30,000 T cell genomes, was loaded into each replicate PCR. Purified libraries were quantified with a Qubit 3.0 fluorometer, sized on a Bioanalyzer 2100, and re-quantified with the KAPA Library Quantification kit. Every immunoSEQ 96-well plate was sequenced on a dedicated single-read 150-cycle Illumina NextSeq 550 flow cell. In the authors' own workflow: Because only junctional sequences without quality scores were contained in the immunoSEQ output, filtering matching that applied to full-length reads could not be performed. To assign V/J genes and CDR3, sequences were annotated using PyIR, a Python wrapper for IgBLAST v1.9, with IMGT germline references. Reads were filtered out if the reads had weak V/J assignments (E-value above 1e-6), no CDR3, stop codons, out-of-frame junctions, or ambiguous translated residues. V3J clonotypes were defined as sequences sharing the same inferred V gene, J gene, and CDR3 amino acid sequence. To compute the percentage overlap between repertoires, the number of shared unique clonotypes was divided by the size of the smaller repertoire. Repertoire richness was assessed with RTK rarefaction, the Chao1 estimator, and Recon v2.1 estimates of unobserved clonotypes. For all TCRbeta clonotypes obtained by the gDNA method from several donors, generation probabilities were computed with OLGA. TCRdb took this table from immuneACCESS and kept in-frame rearrangements with V and J called. Such tables lack part of the clones; where checked against another copy, unresolved V genes explain under half of the gap, and the rest is unexplained. V, J and clone size reflect that table, while D and trimming were determined from the DNA. The sample data list about 670,000 clones, and roughly 70% of these were observed just once. 1.8% of the sample rests with the top ten.

The CDR3 has 16 amino acids, counting the end cysteine and phenylalanine. The entry retains the CDR3 DNA only, 48 bases that are in frame from base 1. In the germline V gene, CDR1 corresponds to MGHDK and CDR2 to SYGVNS. Clipping removes 2 bases from V and 6 bases from J, with 9 as the unmatched junction base count. The donors were healthy, HIV-negative adults who had no recently reported acute infections or vaccinations. All donors were Caucasian adults living in Nashville, Tennessee, USA. Magnetic negative selection was used to enrich CD4+ T cells, after which naive cells were positively selected on CD45RA and the negative fraction became the memory subset. Blood was obtained by leukapheresis, after which PBMCs were separated by Ficoll-Histopaque density gradient centrifugation and cryopreserved in liquid nitrogen vapor phase. Purity and quantity of every magnetically sorted T cell population were checked by analytical flow cytometry. From each sorted fraction, genomic DNA was isolated and quantified by UV absorbance on a Nanodrop 2000c.

Of note for this clone: Its antigen specificity is not known. No much larger clone is present one base from it, and per-base qualities are unavailable.

This clonotype was sampled from a woman aged 25-40 years in good health. The sequence is built from TRBV25-1 and TRBJ2-3; 9 middle bases align to TRBD1. Sequencing used memory CD4+ T cells sorted from blood. Interpreted using the paper, the cell subset or site label stands for: CD45RA-negative fraction. The bases are TGTGCCAGCAGTGAAATCCCGGGACAGGGAAGGGATACGCAGTATTTT. This encodes CASSEIPGQGRDTQYF.